The 4 T cell receptor beta chains reported below all come from one sample, sequenced in a study of cytomegalovirus exposure and HLA in healthy donors. The PCR employed 60 Vbeta primers together with 13 Jbeta primers. Data came from immunoSEQ multiplex PCR; TCRdb stores just in-frame clones and leaves some out. This repertoire shows 200,000 to 250,000 clones, roughly 80% found once; its top ten account for 0.2% to 0.25%. The sample comprised PBMCs. The receptors originated from a girl aged 2 to 9 in good health and CMV-seronegative.

Only one count was recorded for this clone. The chain has TRBV7-3 and TRBJ2-7; D gene unclear. Germline CDR1 SGHTA, CDR2 FQGTGA. With 4 bases removed from V and 8 bases from J, the gap between germline ends came to 15 bases. This CDR3 spans 13 amino acids. CDR3 protein: CASSSSPKLQQYF. The CDR3 DNA reads as TGTGCCAGCAGCTCCTCCCCCAAACTCCAGCAGTACTTC.

The chain couples TRBV5-1 to TRBJ1-1; D unresolved. The ends were cut back, 7 bases at V and 12 bases at J, with 37 bases in the middle. The length of the CDR3 is 18 residues. Germline CDR1 SGHRS, CDR2 YFSETQ. The CDR3 bases are TGCGCCAGCCTCCTCCCCAACTACGATGATATAGGAGGTGCAGGTTCTTTCTTT. This codes for CASLLPNYDDIGGAGSFF.

The chain couples TRBV6-1 to TRBJ2-5; D is ambiguous. The J call may be mistaken, given a closer DNA end match to TRBJ2-7. CDR1 is MNHNS and CDR2 is SASEGT in the germline V gene. This CDR3 region has 12 residues. This CDR3 is CASSEVVYEQYF. CDR3 DNA sequence: TGTGCCAGCAGTGAAGTGGTCTACGAGCAGTACTTC.

The J gene is TRBJ1-1, the V gene TRBV18; D is uncertain. V was pared by 3 bases and J by 4 bases, with 12 bases between. CDR3 length: 14 amino acids. Germline CDR1 is KGHSH and CDR2 is LQKENI. CDR3: CASSPTRKGTEAFF. CDR3 coding DNA: TGTGCCAGCTCACCGACTCGGAAAGGCACTGAAGCTTTCTTT.